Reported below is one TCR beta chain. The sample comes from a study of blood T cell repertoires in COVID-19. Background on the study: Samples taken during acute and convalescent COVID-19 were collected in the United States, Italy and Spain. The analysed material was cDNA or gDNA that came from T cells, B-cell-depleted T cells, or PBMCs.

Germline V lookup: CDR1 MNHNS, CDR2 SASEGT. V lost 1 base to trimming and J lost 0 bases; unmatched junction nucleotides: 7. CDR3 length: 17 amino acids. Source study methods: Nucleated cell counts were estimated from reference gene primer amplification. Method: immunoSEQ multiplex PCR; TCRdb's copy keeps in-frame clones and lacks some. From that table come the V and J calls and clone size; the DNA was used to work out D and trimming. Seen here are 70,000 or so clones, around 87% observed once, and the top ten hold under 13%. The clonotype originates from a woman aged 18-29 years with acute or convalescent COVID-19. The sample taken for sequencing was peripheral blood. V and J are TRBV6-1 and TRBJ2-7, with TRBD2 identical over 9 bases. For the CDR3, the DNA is TGTGCCAGCAGTGAAGTAGGACTAGCGAAGAGCTCCTACGAGCAGTACTTC. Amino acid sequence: CASSEVGLAKSSYEQYF.